The clone carrying this TCR beta chain was detected once. Its antigen remains unidentified. With a much larger clone just one base away, this may be a read error. The CDR3 loop spans 14 amino acids. Germline V gene data show CDR1 as DFQATT and CDR2 as SNEGSKA (reference sequence). After constant-region reverse-primer amplification, full-length variable regions underwent semi-nested PCR with Nested Universal Primer A. TCRdb reprocessed the 5' RACE reads via MiXCR and lists one record per CDR3 protein. The sample shows roughly 7,400 distinct CDR3 sequences, around 70% of them seen only once. The sorted Tregs were CD4+CD25+CD127-/low cells. Overall study results and limits: In terms of TCR gene usage, tumor memory CD4+ T cells clustered together with blood and lymph node memory CD4+ cells, as well as with lymph node naive CD4+ cells. Larger-cohort validation covered only one TCR beta V-J rearrangement.

The V call is TRBV20-1, the J call TRBJ2-3; 7 bases align to TRBD1. The sequencing sample was made of tumor-infiltrating Tregs sorted from the breast tumor. The origin of this receptor is a female donor with breast cancer. The CDR3 loop reads CRVAQGVGTDTQYF. DNA of the CDR3: TGCAGGGTAGCCCAGGGGGTTGGCACAGATACGCAGTATTTT.